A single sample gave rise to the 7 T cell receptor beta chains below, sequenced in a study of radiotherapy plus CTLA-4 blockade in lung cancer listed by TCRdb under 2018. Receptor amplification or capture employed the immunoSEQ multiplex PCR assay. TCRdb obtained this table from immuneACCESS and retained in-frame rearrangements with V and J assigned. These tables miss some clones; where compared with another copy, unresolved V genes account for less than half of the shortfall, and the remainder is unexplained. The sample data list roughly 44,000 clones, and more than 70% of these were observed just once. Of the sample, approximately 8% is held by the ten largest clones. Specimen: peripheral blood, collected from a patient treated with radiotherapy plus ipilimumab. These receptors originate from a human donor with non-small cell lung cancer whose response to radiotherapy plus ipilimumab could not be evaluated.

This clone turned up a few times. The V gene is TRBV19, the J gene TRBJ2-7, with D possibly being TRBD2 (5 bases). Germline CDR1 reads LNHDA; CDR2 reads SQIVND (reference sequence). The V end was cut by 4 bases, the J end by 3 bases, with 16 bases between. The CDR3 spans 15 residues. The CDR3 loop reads CASSTDPNGVYEQYF. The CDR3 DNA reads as TGTGCCAGTAGTACAGACCCTAACGGGGTCTACGAGCAGTACTTC.

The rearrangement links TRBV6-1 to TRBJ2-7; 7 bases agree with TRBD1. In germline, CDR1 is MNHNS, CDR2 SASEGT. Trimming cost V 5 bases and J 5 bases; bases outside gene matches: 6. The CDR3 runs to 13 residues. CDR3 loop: CASSPLTGNEQYF. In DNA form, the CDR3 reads TGTGCCAGCAGTCCGCTGACAGGGAACGAGCAGTACTTC.

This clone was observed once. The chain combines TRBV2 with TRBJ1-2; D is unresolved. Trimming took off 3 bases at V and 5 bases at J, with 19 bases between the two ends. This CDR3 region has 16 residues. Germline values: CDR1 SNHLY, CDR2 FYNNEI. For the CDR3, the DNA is TGTGCCAGCAGTGAGGGAGGAGAGTGGCGCAATTATGGCTACACCTTC. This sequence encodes CASSEGGEWRNYGYTF.

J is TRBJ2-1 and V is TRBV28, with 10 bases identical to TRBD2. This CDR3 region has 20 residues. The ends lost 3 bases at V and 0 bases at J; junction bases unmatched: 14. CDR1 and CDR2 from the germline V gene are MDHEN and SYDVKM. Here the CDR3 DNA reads TGTGCCAGCAGTTTTTCCGTTCCTAGCGGGAGTAGCGGCTCCTACAATGAGCAGTTCTTC. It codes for CASSFSVPSGSSGSYNEQFF.

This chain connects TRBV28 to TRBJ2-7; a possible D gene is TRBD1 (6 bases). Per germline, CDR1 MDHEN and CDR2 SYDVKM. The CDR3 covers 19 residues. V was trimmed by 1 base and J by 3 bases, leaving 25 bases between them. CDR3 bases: TGTGCCAGCAGTTTATCCGGGACCCTAAGAGGACAGTACATCTACGAGCAGTACTTC. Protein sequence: CASSLSGTLRGQYIYEQYF.

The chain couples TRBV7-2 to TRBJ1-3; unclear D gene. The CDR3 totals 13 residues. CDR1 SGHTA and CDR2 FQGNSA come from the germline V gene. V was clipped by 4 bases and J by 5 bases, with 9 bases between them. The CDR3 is CASSSPDRNTIYF. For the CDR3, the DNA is TGTGCCAGCAGCTCTCCTGACAGAAACACCATATATTTT.

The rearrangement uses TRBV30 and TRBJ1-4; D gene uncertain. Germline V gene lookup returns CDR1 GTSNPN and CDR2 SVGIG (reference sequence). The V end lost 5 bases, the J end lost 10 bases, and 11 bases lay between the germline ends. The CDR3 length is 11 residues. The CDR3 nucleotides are TGTGCCTGGTCTGTCGGTGCAAAACTGTTTTTT. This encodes CAWSVGAKLFF.